The clone carrying this T cell receptor (beta chain) showed up many times. The antigen is not known. The time point: newly diagnosed GD, antithyroid drugs for less than 3 months. Extracted RNA from PBMCs served as the source of the TCR library. CDR1 is DFQATT, CDR2 SNEGSKA, per germline (reference sequence). Trimming shortened V by 0 bases and J by 5 bases, and 22 bases separated the two germline ends. The CDR3 is made up of 17 amino acids. Assembly of TCR beta libraries relied on iRepertoire HTBI primers together with Arm-PCR of CDR3 regions. TCRdb independently ran MiXCR on the multiplex PCR reads; one entry per CDR3 protein. The sample contains a few hundred thousand distinct CDR3 sequences, over 12% of which appear only once. These data are taken from a study of regulatory T cells in long-lasting Graves disease. Study-wide results and caveats: Preferential use of TRBV28, TRBJ1-2 and TRBJ2-5 was seen in persistent disease.

These data were also filed under a second study, of T cells in Graves' hyperthyroidism and ophthalmopathy. This second report adds: First-round RT-PCR targeting the TCR CDR3 was performed with the HTBI primer set. Ophthalmopathy was separated from stable hyperthyroidism by a 13 V-J model.

The input for sequencing was peripheral blood mononuclear cells (PBMCs), taken at new diagnosis, from a patient treated with antithyroid drugs. The TCR originated in a woman aged 40 to 49 with Graves disease. The rearrangement uses TRBV20-1 and TRBJ2-5; D is ambiguous. In DNA, the CDR3 is TGCAGTGCTAGAGACAGAGACGGAACTTCCAGGTGGGAGACCCAGTACTTC. Translating it yields CSARDRDGTSRWETQYF.